The T cell receptor (beta chain) under discussion was sequenced for a study of blood T cell repertoires in COVID-19 (dated by TCRdb to the early 2020s). With regard to the full study: The collaborator samples originated in the United States, Italy and Spain and spanned the acute and convalescent phases of COVID-19. The material from the prospective study consisted of cDNA or gDNA derived from T cells, B-cell-depleted T cells, or PBMCs. The dataset comprised deeply sampled blood TCRbeta repertoires from subjects exposed to, actively infected with, or recovered from COVID-19. A freely available public database, intended as a resource for researchers studying the immune response to SARS-CoV-2, is where the repertoires were released. Samples came from the ongoing ImmuneRACE study (first 160 participants) plus 1,254 subjects from 6 global collaborators. Sample metadata almost always included a de-identified subject ID, COVID-19 status, age in years and sex. Where available, HLA class I and class II types were taken from metadata supplied by the sample provider and were not determined by assay-based typing.

Remarks on this clone: It lacks a known antigen. One base away there is no much larger clone; base qualities are not given.

CDR1 is given as LGHDT and CDR2 as YNNKEL, both from the germline V gene (reference sequence). Counted from cysteine to phenylalanine, this CDR3 has 17 amino acids. The entry retains the CDR3 DNA only, 51 bases that are in frame from base 1. V lost 4 bases and J lost 0 bases; the stretch between them is 13 bases long. TCRbeta CDR3 regions were amplified from genomic DNA using the immunoSEQ Assay, a bias-controlled multiplex PCR. In the source study's methods: Nucleated cell counts per sample were estimated from amplification of reference gene primers within the assay. To quantify the absolute abundance of each unique TCRbeta CDR3 rearrangement, sequence reads were collapsed and filtered. For each sample, productive Simpson clonality was calculated by taking the square root of Simpson's diversity index across productive rearrangements. Not all clones reach the TCRdb copy of this immuneACCESS table, which keeps in-frame sequences only. Checked studies attribute under half of the gap to unresolved V genes and leave the rest unexplained. The V and J calls and clone size come from that table; D and trimming were worked out from the DNA. A total of some 130,000 clones appear in this sample, around 89% of them only once. Of the sample, roughly 2.2% is held by the ten largest clones.

What the study reported, not specific to this receptor: How much clinical and demographic metadata was included differed by source and by participant, and the metadata was provided uncurated.

The collaborating institutions used their own protocols to collect whole blood in K2EDTA tubes. Collaborator samples were shipped for TCRbeta analysis as frozen whole blood, isolated PBMCs, or DNA extracted from either sample type. This chain is built from TRBV3-1 (or the pseudogene TRBV3-2) and TRBJ2-6; TRBD1 could be the D gene, as 6 bases match. The source of this sequence is a man aged 65 to 79 with active COVID-19. The sample consisted of peripheral blood. Read as DNA, the sequence is TGTGCCAGCAGCCCAGGGGCCTTTTTCTCTGGGGCCAACGTCCTGACTTTC. The encoded protein is CASSPGAFFSGANVLTF.